These 24 T cell receptor beta chains share one sample of origin, sequenced in a study of read filtering for tumor transcriptome and immune sequencing. The library was built from around 0.4 ug RNA with molecular barcoded adaptors for alpha/delta and beta/gamma chains. TCRdb used MiXCR to reprocess the reads, holding one entry per CDR3 protein. The sample records 40,000 to 55,000 distinct CDR3 sequences, roughly a fifth being singletons. Sequenced input: a population of CD138-negative cells sorted from bone marrow. These receptors all come from a donor over 35 with multiple myeloma.

The table lists this clonotype with many counts. V is TRBV6-5 and J is TRBJ2-3; D may be TRBD2 (5 bases). Germline CDR1 and CDR2: MNHEY and SVGAGI. V was clipped by 1 base and J by 4 bases, with 12 bases between them. The CDR3 has 15 amino acids. The CDR3 spells CASSYLGLSADTQYF. The CDR3 DNA reads TGTGCCAGCAGTTACTTAGGTCTTAGCGCAGATACGCAGTATTTT.

On this clonotype: One junction end does not reproduce the germline sequence, and a read error may be involved. The chain has TRBV14 and TRBJ2-2, with 9 bases lining up with TRBD1. This CDR3 comprises 17 residues. Germline CDR1 reads SGHDN; CDR2 reads FVKESK. The CDR3 bases are TGTGCCAGCGGCCATACCACAGGGGGCCCTTTCGGCGGGGAGCTGTTTTTT. Protein: CASGHTTGGPFGGELFF.

This clonotype showed up many times. This chain joins TRBV19 and TRBJ1-5; D is perhaps TRBD1 (5 bases). The CDR3 has 12 residues. The germline gives CDR1 LNHDA, CDR2 SQIVND (reference sequence). V lost 4 bases and J 5 bases, leaving 6 bases between the germline ends. CDR3 region: CASSTGDQPQHF. DNA of the CDR3: TGTGCCAGTAGTACGGGGGATCAGCCCCAGCATTTT.

In its sample, this clonotype was seen many times. The rearrangement uses TRBV15 and TRBJ2-1; 13 bases are shared with TRBD2. Germline V lookup: CDR1 LNHNV, CDR2 YYDKDF (reference sequence). The CDR3 spans 16 residues. V trimming: 0 bases; J trimming: 8 bases; junction bases outside the gene matches: 4. This CDR3 reads CATSRDRLAGGYEQFF. For the CDR3, the DNA is TGTGCCACCAGCAGAGACCGACTAGCGGGAGGCTATGAGCAGTTCTTC.

This clonotype was picked up many times. V and J are TRBV2 and TRBJ1-1; 8 positions agree with TRBD1. Germline V lookup: CDR1 SNHLY, CDR2 FYNNEI. The CDR3 spans 14 residues. V was clipped by 7 bases and J by 1 base; unmatched bases: 5. In DNA form, the CDR3 reads TGTGCCAGCAATCCTGGACAGGGGAACACTGAAGCTTTCTTT. Amino acids: CASNPGQGNTEAFF.

This clonotype occurred many times. The V and J genes are TRBV6-6 and TRBJ1-1; no definite D call. This CDR3 region has 14 residues. V was cut by 7 bases and J by 0 bases, with 12 bases left in between. CDR1 MNHNY and CDR2 SVGAGI come from the germline V gene (reference sequence). The CDR3 loop is CASTPGDMNTEAFF. CDR3 bases: TGTGCCAGCACCCCGGGAGACATGAACACTGAAGCTTTCTTT.

This clonotype was seen ten or more times. The chain uses TRBV12-3 or TRBV12-4 and TRBJ2-3, with TRBD2 identical over 11 bases. Trimming removed 5 bases from V and 6 bases from J; junction bases left unmatched: 7. There are 15 residues in the CDR3. DNA of the CDR3: TGTGCCAGCAGTGTGGGACTAGCGGTGATGGATACGCAGTATTTT. This sequence encodes CASSVGLAVMDTQYF.

This clonotype was seen repeatedly, ten times or more. V is TRBV5-1 and J is TRBJ2-7; tentative D call: TRBD1 (5 bases). The germline V gene encodes CDR1 SGHRS and CDR2 YFSETQ. This CDR3 is 13 amino acids long. Trimming cost V 4 bases and J 3 bases, with 11 bases left between them. CDR3 region: CASSRDRYYEQYF. Written as DNA, the CDR3 is TGCGCCAGCAGCAGAGACAGATACTACGAGCAGTACTTC.

This clonotype has a handful of counts. The V call is TRBV30, the J call TRBJ1-5; a possible D gene is TRBD1 (6 bases). The CDR3 is made up of 13 amino acids. The germline V and J ends were trimmed by 1 base and 5 bases, with 9 bases remaining between them. Germline-derived CDR1 and CDR2 are GTSNPN and SVGIG (reference sequence). The CDR3 region is CAWSEAGDQPQHF. The CDR3 DNA is TGTGCCTGGAGTGAGGCAGGGGATCAGCCCCAGCATTTT. Variable domain in full (rest from reference TRBV30 and TRBJ1-5): SQTIHQWPATLVQPVGSPLSLECTVEGTSNPNLYWYRQAAGRGLQLLFYSVGIGQISSEVPQNLSASRPQDRQFILSSKKLLLSDSGFYLCAWSEAGDQPQHFGDGTRLSIL.

Comments on this clonotype: With a much larger clone just one base away, this may be a read error. V is TRBV5-1 and J is TRBJ2-3; 7 nucleotides line up with TRBD1. Germline V lookup: CDR1 SGHRS, CDR2 YFSETQ. The CDR3 is made up of 15 amino acids. The CDR3 sequence: CACSLVSGGTDTQYF. The CDR3 region has the DNA TGCGCCTGCAGCTTGGTTTCAGGGGGTACAGATACGCAGTATTTT.

Many counts were recorded for this clonotype. The chain uses TRBV11-3 and TRBJ2-7; 10 bases match TRBD1. Germline trimming cut 4 bases from V and 4 bases from J; bases unmatched to any gene: 10. Germline lookup yields CDR1 SGHNT and CDR2 YENEEA. The CDR3 spans 16 residues. In DNA, the CDR3 is TGTGCCAGCAGCTCCGGGTTCGGGGACAGGGGTTACGAGCAGTACTTC. This encodes CASSSGFGDRGYEQYF.

The sample holds many counts of this clonotype. J is TRBJ1-5 and V is TRBV5-1; 7 bases agree with TRBD1. Germline V gene sequence: CDR1 SGHRS, CDR2 YFSETQ. The CDR3 extends over 15 amino acids. V dropped 0 bases and J dropped 3; count of bases not matched to a gene: 3. In DNA, the CDR3 is TGCGCCAGCAGCTTGGCCGGACAGGTCAATCAGCCCCAGCATTTT. Amino acids: CASSLAGQVNQPQHF.

This clonotype is labeled as medium-sized. The genes are TRBV5-1 and TRBJ2-1, with 10 bases identical to TRBD2. V dropped 0 bases and J dropped 8; count of bases not matched to a gene: 8. Germline V CDR1 and CDR2: SGHRS, YFSETQ. There are 16 residues in the CDR3. DNA for the CDR3: TGCGCCAGCAGCTTGGCCCCAGCGGGAGGGCCGGATGAGCAGTTCTTC. It specifies CASSLAPAGGPDEQFF.

This clonotype was seen at least ten times. This chain joins TRBV9 and TRBJ2-3, with 10 nucleotides matching TRBD2. Germline trimming cut 0 bases from V and 4 bases from J; bases unmatched to any gene: 5. Looked up from germline, CDR1 is SGDLS and CDR2 is YYNGEE. The CDR3 is 16 residues long. The CDR3 sequence: CASSVEAGGQSDTQYF. CDR3 nucleotide sequence: TGTGCCAGCAGCGTAGAAGCGGGAGGGCAGTCAGATACGCAGTATTTT.

This clonotype was observed at least ten times. CDR3 sequence: CASRRGNTGELFF. CDR3 nucleotide sequence: TGTGCCAGCAGGCGGGGGAACACCGGGGAGCTGTTTTTT. The chain combines TRBV12-3 or TRBV12-4 with TRBJ2-2, with D maybe TRBD2 (6 bases). The length of the CDR3 is 13 residues. Trimming pared 6 bases from V and 1 base from J, leaving 6 bases between.

This clonotype was seen just once. V gene TRBV5-1 combines with J gene TRBJ2-1; 7 bases agree with TRBD2. V dropped 0 bases and J dropped 3; count of bases not matched to a gene: 6. The germline V gene encodes CDR1 SGHRS and CDR2 YFSETQ. The CDR3 runs 16 residues. The CDR3 spells CASSLEGLADYNEQFF. CDR3 DNA sequence: TGCGCCAGCAGCTTGGAGGGTCTAGCGGACTACAATGAGCAGTTCTTC. Supplemented by reference TRBV5-1 and TRBJ2-1, the full variable domain reads KAGVTQTPRYLIKTRGQQVTLSCSPISGHRSVSWYQQTPGQGLQFLFEYFSETQRNKGNFPGRFSGRQFSNSRSEMNVSTLELGDSALYLCASSLEGLADYNEQFFGPGTRLTVL.

This clonotype has a count of ten or more. V gene TRBV19 combines with J gene TRBJ1-5, with D perhaps matching TRBD1 (6 bases). Trimming left V 3 bases short and J 7 bases short, with 16 bases between. Germline V CDR1 and CDR2: LNHDA, SQIVND (reference sequence). There are 15 residues in the CDR3. The CDR3 region is CASSMAQGTRQPQHF. In nucleotides, the CDR3 is TGTGCCAGTAGTATGGCCCAGGGGACACGGCAGCCCCAGCATTTT.

This clonotype was observed at least ten times. The J gene is TRBJ2-3, the V gene TRBV29-1, with 12 bases fitting TRBD2. Losses at the gene ends were 6 bases for V and 2 bases for J; bases not matched to a gene: 6. The length of the CDR3 is 15 residues. Germline values: CDR1 SQVTM, CDR2 ANQGSEA. In nucleotides, the CDR3 is TGCAGCGTAGGGACTAGCGGGTTTACCACAGATACGCAGTATTTT. Its translation is CSVGTSGFTTDTQYF.

Regarding this clonotype: A much larger clone lies a single base off, so this may be a read error. The CDR3 does not end in the conserved phenylalanine or tryptophan, so this is likely a read error. This chain uses TRBV29-1 with TRBJ1-1; no reliable D call. CDR1 and CDR2 (germline): SQVTM, ANQGSEA. V lost 3 bases to trimming and J lost 4 bases, with 6 bases between them. This CDR3 is built from 11 residues. The CDR3 sequence: CSVETVTEAFL. The CDR3 DNA reads as TGCAGCGTTGAGACGGTCACTGAAGCTTTCTTA.

This clonotype was observed a few times. The chain links TRBV4-2 to TRBJ1-1; a possible D gene is TRBD1 (5 bases). This CDR3 spans 13 amino acids. Germline-derived CDR1 and CDR2 are LGHNA and YNFKEQ. The V and J ends lost 1 base and 11 bases respectively, with 14 bases between them. CDR3 DNA sequence: TGTGCCAGCAGCCAAGTTAGAGGGGCGCAGGCTTTCTTT. Residues: CASSQVRGAQAFF.

This clonotype occurred many times. The chain is built from TRBV20-1 and TRBJ1-1, with 7 bases fitting TRBD1. CDR1 is DFQATT and CDR2 is SNEGSKA in the germline V gene (reference sequence). This CDR3 is built from 14 residues. Unmatched junction bases numbered 9, after V lost 3 bases and J lost 5 bases. CDR3 nucleotide sequence: TGCAGTGCTAGCGGGGAGGGGGCAGGGACTGAAGCTTTCTTT. Translating it yields CSASGEGAGTEAFF.

This clonotype has a count of ten or more. The rearrangement uses TRBV7-8 and TRBJ2-7, with a possible D match to TRBD1 (6 bases). From germline, CDR1 is SGHVS and CDR2 FQNEAQ. V was trimmed by 3 bases and J by 2 bases, leaving 11 bases between them. There are 14 residues in the CDR3. The CDR3: CASSFRTEAYEQYF. CDR3 in DNA: TGTGCCAGCAGCTTCCGGACAGAAGCCTACGAGCAGTACTTC. The whole variable domain, remainder taken from reference TRBV7-8 and TRBJ2-7, is GAGVSQSPRYKVAKRGQDVALRCDPISGHVSLFWYQQALGQGPEFLTYFQNEAQLDKSGLPSDRFFAERPEGSVSTLKIQRTQQEDSAVYLCASSFRTEAYEQYFGPGTRLTVT.

This clonotype has at least ten counts. The chain employs TRBV11-2 and TRBJ1-4, with D maybe TRBD1 (6 bases). CDR1 and CDR2 (germline): SGHAT, FQNNGV. V lost 5 bases and J lost 8, with 15 bases in between. This CDR3 has 14 residues. The CDR3 loop reads CASSQGGGGEKLFF. The CDR3, as DNA: TGTGCCAGCAGCCAAGGGGGTGGCGGGGAAAAACTGTTTTTT. Based on the CDR3 plus reference TRBV11-2 and TRBJ1-4, the full variable domain is EAGVAQSPRYKIIEKRQSVAFWCNPISGHATLYWYQQILGQGPKLLIQFQNNGVVDDSQLPKDRFSAERLKGVDSTLKIQPAKLEDSAVYLCASSQGGGGEKLFFGSGTQLSVL.

This clonotype has at least ten counts. A much larger clone is a single base away; this may be a read error. The chain links TRBV30 to TRBJ2-1, with 9 bases lining up with TRBD1. The CDR3 contains 13 residues. The germline V gene encodes CDR1 GTSNPN and CDR2 SVGIG (reference sequence). The DNA of the CDR3 is TGTGCCTGGAGGGGACAGGGACCAAATGGGCAGTTCTTC. Protein: CAWRGQGPNGQFF.